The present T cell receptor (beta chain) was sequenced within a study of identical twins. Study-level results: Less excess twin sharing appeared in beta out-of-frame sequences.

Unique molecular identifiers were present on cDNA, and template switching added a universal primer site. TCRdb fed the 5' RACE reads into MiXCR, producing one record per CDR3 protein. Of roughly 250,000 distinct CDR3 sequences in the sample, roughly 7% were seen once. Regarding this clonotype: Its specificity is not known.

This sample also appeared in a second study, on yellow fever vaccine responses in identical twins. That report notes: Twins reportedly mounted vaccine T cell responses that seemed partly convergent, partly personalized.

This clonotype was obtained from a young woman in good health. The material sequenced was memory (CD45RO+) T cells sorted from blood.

CDR3 in amino acids: CASRLTTSSSYEQYF. CDR3 DNA: TGCGCCAGCAGATTAACTACGAGTAGCTCCTACGAGCAGTACTTC. V and J are TRBV5-1 and TRBJ2-7; D unresolved. Looked up from germline, CDR1 is SGHRS and CDR2 is YFSETQ. The ends were cut back, 5 bases at V and 0 bases at J, with 15 bases in the middle. CDR3 length: 15 amino acids.